Listed below are T cell receptor beta chains from one sample, sequenced in a study of response to subunit inactivated influenza vaccine. MiXCR was run by TCRdb on the RT-PCR reads, yielding one entry per CDR3 protein. The sample has more than 600,000 distinct CDR3 sequences, about a fifth seen once. Sequencing was performed on PBMCs from blood, taken 5 days after vaccination. These receptors all stem from a middle-aged man who received an inactivated influenza vaccine. Both conserved end residues are part of each CDR3. Fields, in order: J gene, clone size, D gene, V gene, CDR3 protein, CDR3 DNA. A D gene is named only where the DNA matches it firmly. For some rows the clone size is stated as once, few or many, or as a class when expanded; others skip it.

j_call: TRBJ2-1; clone_size: few; d_call: TRBD2; v_call: TRBV7-6; cdr3_aa: CASSSTSGRHYNEQFF; cdr3_nt: TGTGCCAGCAGCTCGACTAGCGGGAGGCACTACAATGAGCAGTTCTTC
j_call: TRBJ2-7; clone_size: -; d_call: -; v_call: TRBV7-2; cdr3_aa: CASSLRASSSYEQYF; cdr3_nt: TGTGCCAGCAGCTTACGGGCGTCGAGCTCCTACGAGCAGTACTTC
j_call: TRBJ2-3; clone_size: few; d_call: TRBD2; v_call: TRBV27; cdr3_aa: CASSFTSVGDTQYF; cdr3_nt: TGTGCCAGCAGTTTCACTAGCGTGGGAGATACGCAGTATTTT
j_call: TRBJ2-7; clone_size: -; d_call: TRBD2; v_call: TRBV29-1; cdr3_aa: CSVSSGGTTYEQYF; cdr3_nt: TGCAGCGTTTCTAGCGGGGGGACGACCTACGAGCAGTACTTC
j_call: TRBJ2-6; clone_size: -; d_call: -; v_call: TRBV11-3; cdr3_aa: CASLRGPSGWGANVLTF; cdr3_nt: TGTGCCAGCCTCCGGGGACCCTCGGGGTGGGGGGCCAACGTCCTGACTTTC
j_call: TRBJ2-5; clone_size: few; d_call: TRBD2; v_call: TRBV6-1; cdr3_aa: CATASAGTGETQYF; cdr3_nt: TGTGCCACCGCTTCAGCGGGAACCGGGGAGACCCAGTACTTC
j_call: TRBJ2-1; clone_size: few; d_call: -; v_call: TRBV5-1; cdr3_aa: CASSLDRVQLYNEQFF; cdr3_nt: TGCGCCAGCAGCTTGGATCGCGTCCAACTCTACAATGAGCAGTTCTTC
j_call: TRBJ2-1; clone_size: -; d_call: -; v_call: TRBV7-2; cdr3_aa: CASSYQPGPPYNEQFF; cdr3_nt: TGTGCCAGCAGCTACCAGCCAGGGCCCCCCTACAATGAGCAGTTCTTC
j_call: TRBJ1-6; clone_size: many; d_call: TRBD1; v_call: TRBV7-6; cdr3_aa: CASSLERQGAGYNSPLHF; cdr3_nt: TGTGCCAGCAGCTTAGAGAGACAGGGGGCTGGATATAATTCACCCCTCCACTTT
j_call: TRBJ2-2; clone_size: -; d_call: TRBD2; v_call: TRBV11-2; cdr3_aa: CASSPGLAGGGPGTGELFF; cdr3_nt: TGTGCCAGCAGCCCGGGACTAGCGGGAGGCGGGCCGGGGACCGGGGAGCTGTTTTTT
j_call: TRBJ2-1; clone_size: -; d_call: TRBD1; v_call: TRBV20-1; cdr3_aa: CSARSDRGREQFF; cdr3_nt: TGCAGTGCTCGGTCGGACAGGGGACGCGAGCAGTTCTTC
j_call: TRBJ1-6; clone_size: -; d_call: TRBD1; v_call: TRBV11-2; cdr3_aa: CASSLEATGVSPLHF; cdr3_nt: TGTGCCAGCAGCTTAGAAGCGACAGGGGTTTCACCCCTCCACTTT
j_call: TRBJ1-1; clone_size: once; d_call: -; v_call: TRBV5-1; cdr3_aa: CASSGGLEGVTEAFF; cdr3_nt: TGCGCCAGCAGCGGGGGTCTTGAGGGGGTCACTGAAGCTTTCTTT
j_call: TRBJ2-7; clone_size: once; d_call: -; v_call: TRBV6-6; cdr3_aa: CTSNAQGPYEQYF; cdr3_nt: TGTACCAGCAACGCTCAGGGTCCCTACGAGCAGTACTTC
j_call: TRBJ1-5; clone_size: few; d_call: TRBD1; v_call: TRBV20-1; cdr3_aa: CSATKEGALQPQHF; cdr3_nt: TGCAGTGCGACGAAAGAGGGGGCACTTCAGCCCCAGCATTTT
j_call: TRBJ1-2; clone_size: few; d_call: -; v_call: TRBV6-5; cdr3_aa: CASSLTPLGRLHGYTF; cdr3_nt: TGTGCCAGCAGTTTGACCCCCTTGGGCAGGCTCCATGGCTACACCTTC
j_call: TRBJ2-1; clone_size: -; d_call: TRBD1; v_call: TRBV12-3/TRBV12-4; cdr3_aa: CASSFRGQGAYNEQFF; cdr3_nt: TGTGCCAGCAGTTTTAGGGGACAGGGGGCTTACAATGAGCAGTTCTTC
j_call: TRBJ1-1; clone_size: few; d_call: -; v_call: TRBV7-8; cdr3_aa: CASSPRFQGTTEAFF; cdr3_nt: TGTGCCAGCAGCCCGAGGTTTCAGGGTACCACTGAAGCTTTCTTT
j_call: TRBJ1-1; clone_size: -; d_call: -; v_call: TRBV18; cdr3_aa: CASSPQESMNTEAFF; cdr3_nt: TGTGCCAGCTCACCACAGGAATCTATGAACACTGAAGCTTTCTTT
j_call: TRBJ1-6; clone_size: -; d_call: -; v_call: TRBV7-9; cdr3_aa: CASSLGSGFNSPLHF; cdr3_nt: TGTGCCAGCAGCTTAGGGTCAGGATTTAATTCACCCCTCCACTTT
j_call: TRBJ2-3; clone_size: few; d_call: TRBD2; v_call: TRBV20-1; cdr3_aa: CSATRGGPDTQYF; cdr3_nt: TGCAGTGCTACTCGGGGGGGCCCAGATACGCAGTATTTT
j_call: TRBJ2-1; clone_size: few; d_call: -; v_call: TRBV11-2; cdr3_aa: CASSLDLAPGNNEQFF; cdr3_nt: TGTGCCAGCAGCTTAGATTTAGCGCCGGGTAACAATGAGCAGTTCTTC
j_call: TRBJ2-1; clone_size: -; d_call: TRBD2; v_call: TRBV20-1; cdr3_aa: CSASKGASGRYNEQFF; cdr3_nt: TGCAGTGCTAGTAAGGGGGCTAGCGGGAGATACAATGAGCAGTTCTTC
j_call: TRBJ2-5; clone_size: few; d_call: TRBD2; v_call: TRBV7-9; cdr3_aa: CASNPTSGGFETQYF; cdr3_nt: TGTGCCAGCAACCCGACTAGCGGGGGGTTTGAGACCCAGTACTTC
j_call: TRBJ2-1; clone_size: -; d_call: TRBD2; v_call: TRBV4-1; cdr3_aa: CASSPKAGGAYNEQFF; cdr3_nt: TGCGCCAGCAGCCCCAAAGCGGGAGGCGCCTACAATGAGCAGTTCTTC
j_call: TRBJ2-1; clone_size: few; d_call: -; v_call: TRBV20-1; cdr3_aa: CSASGRSDEQFF; cdr3_nt: TGCAGTGCTAGCGGGAGAAGCGATGAGCAGTTCTTC
j_call: TRBJ2-2; clone_size: many; d_call: -; v_call: TRBV5-1; cdr3_aa: CASSQPGGDTGELFF; cdr3_nt: TGCGCCAGCAGCCAGCCCGGGGGCGACACCGGGGAGCTGTTTTTT
j_call: TRBJ2-1; clone_size: few; d_call: -; v_call: TRBV29-1; cdr3_aa: CSVIQYVYFQGWGADNEQFF; cdr3_nt: TGCAGCGTTATTCAATACGTTTATTTCCAAGGCTGGGGGGCCGACAATGAGCAGTTCTTC
j_call: TRBJ2-4; clone_size: -; d_call: TRBD2; v_call: TRBV5-1; cdr3_aa: CASSLATGGGENIQYF; cdr3_nt: TGCGCCAGCAGCTTGGCTACAGGTGGGGGGGAAAACATTCAGTACTTC
j_call: TRBJ2-5; clone_size: -; d_call: -; v_call: TRBV3-1; cdr3_aa: CATRGSLMQETQYF; cdr3_nt: TGTGCCACCCGGGGGTCGCTGATGCAAGAGACCCAGTACTTC
j_call: TRBJ2-3; clone_size: few; d_call: -; v_call: TRBV28; cdr3_aa: CASKKQVDTQYF; cdr3_nt: TGTGCCAGCAAAAAACAGGTGGATACGCAGTATTTT
j_call: TRBJ2-5; clone_size: few; d_call: -; v_call: TRBV6-5; cdr3_aa: CASSYSLAKETQYF; cdr3_nt: TGTGCCAGCAGTTACTCGTTGGCGAAAGAGACCCAGTACTTC
j_call: TRBJ2-7; clone_size: -; d_call: -; v_call: TRBV29-1; cdr3_aa: CSVGFRDKIYEQYF; cdr3_nt: TGCAGCGTTGGGTTCCGGGACAAGATCTACGAGCAGTACTTC
j_call: TRBJ1-5; clone_size: -; d_call: -; v_call: TRBV7-9; cdr3_aa: CASSPNGVQPQHF; cdr3_nt: TGTGCCAGCAGTCCCAATGGGGTTCAGCCCCAGCATTTT
j_call: TRBJ2-3; clone_size: many; d_call: -; v_call: TRBV5-1; cdr3_aa: CASSPATDTQYF; cdr3_nt: TGCGCCAGCAGCCCGGCCACAGATACGCAGTATTTT
j_call: TRBJ1-2; clone_size: -; d_call: -; v_call: TRBV5-4; cdr3_aa: CASSLDGEGGYTF; cdr3_nt: TGTGCCAGCAGCTTGGATGGCGAGGGTGGCTACACCTTC
j_call: TRBJ2-7; clone_size: -; d_call: -; v_call: TRBV27; cdr3_aa: CASSAGEGDEQYF; cdr3_nt: TGTGCCAGCAGTGCGGGGGAGGGGGACGAGCAGTACTTC
j_call: TRBJ2-2; clone_size: few; d_call: -; v_call: TRBV7-9; cdr3_aa: CASSSEVGTEYGELFF; cdr3_nt: TGTGCCAGCAGCTCTGAGGTGGGGACCGAGTACGGGGAGCTGTTTTTT
j_call: TRBJ1-5; clone_size: -; d_call: TRBD1; v_call: TRBV30; cdr3_aa: CALGQGRQPQHF; cdr3_nt: TGTGCCTTGGGACAGGGTCGTCAGCCCCAGCATTTT
j_call: TRBJ1-4; clone_size: few; d_call: -; v_call: TRBV5-1; cdr3_aa: CASSLTDASTNEKLFF; cdr3_nt: TGCGCCAGCAGCCTAACTGATGCCTCAACTAATGAAAAACTGTTTTTT
j_call: TRBJ2-2; clone_size: few; d_call: TRBD2; v_call: TRBV12-3/TRBV12-4; cdr3_aa: CASSSGVSGELFF; cdr3_nt: TGTGCCAGCTCTAGCGGGGTGTCCGGGGAGCTGTTTTTT
j_call: TRBJ1-5; clone_size: few; d_call: -; v_call: TRBV12-3/TRBV12-4; cdr3_aa: CASKIGYQPQHF; cdr3_nt: TGTGCCAGCAAAATTGGTTATCAGCCCCAGCATTTT
j_call: TRBJ2-5; clone_size: -; d_call: TRBD1; v_call: TRBV20-1; cdr3_aa: CSATNRGRETQYF; cdr3_nt: TGCAGTGCTACTAACAGGGGGCGGGAGACCCAGTACTTC
j_call: TRBJ2-1; clone_size: -; d_call: -; v_call: TRBV5-1; cdr3_aa: CASRVVGFGYNEQFF; cdr3_nt: TGCGCCAGCAGGGTCGTCGGGTTCGGGTACAATGAGCAGTTCTTC
j_call: TRBJ2-7; clone_size: few; d_call: -; v_call: TRBV5-6; cdr3_aa: CASSGGHYEQYF; cdr3_nt: TGTGCCAGCAGCGGGGGCCACTACGAGCAGTACTTC
j_call: TRBJ2-7; clone_size: many; d_call: -; v_call: TRBV5-1; cdr3_aa: CASNRDGYYEQYF; cdr3_nt: TGCGCCAGCAACCGGGACGGATACTACGAGCAGTACTTC
j_call: TRBJ1-5; clone_size: -; d_call: -; v_call: TRBV7-2; cdr3_aa: CASSPREGGVQHF; cdr3_nt: TGTGCCAGCAGCCCTAGGGAGGGGGGAGTGCAGCATTTT
j_call: TRBJ2-5; clone_size: few; d_call: -; v_call: TRBV13; cdr3_aa: CASSLRLGSQETQYF; cdr3_nt: TGTGCCAGCAGCTTGCGCTTGGGCAGCCAAGAGACCCAGTACTTC
j_call: TRBJ2-5; clone_size: -; d_call: TRBD2; v_call: TRBV20-1; cdr3_aa: CSAREIWTSGEETQYF; cdr3_nt: TGCAGTGCTAGAGAGATCTGGACTAGCGGAGAAGAGACCCAGTACTTC